The clone carrying this TCR beta chain was counted once. This sample stems from a study of blood T cell repertoires in COVID-19. Trimming shortened V by 6 bases and J by 8 bases, and 22 bases separated the two germline ends. The germline V gene encodes CDR1 MDHEN and CDR2 SYDVKM. The CDR3 length is 15 residues. Here immunoSEQ multiplex PCR was the method, and the copy in TCRdb shows in-frame clones only, minus some. Among a few hundred thousand clones listed, more than 75% were seen once. The sequence was collected from a woman in her 70s with COVID-19, enrolled during active disease. Sequenced input: peripheral blood. The chain couples TRBV28 to TRBJ1-2, with D perhaps matching TRBD1 (6 bases). CDR3 nucleotide sequence: TGTGCCAGCAGCCGTACCGGGACAATGAGGGGGGGCTACACCTTC. Its translation is CASSRTGTMRGGYTF.